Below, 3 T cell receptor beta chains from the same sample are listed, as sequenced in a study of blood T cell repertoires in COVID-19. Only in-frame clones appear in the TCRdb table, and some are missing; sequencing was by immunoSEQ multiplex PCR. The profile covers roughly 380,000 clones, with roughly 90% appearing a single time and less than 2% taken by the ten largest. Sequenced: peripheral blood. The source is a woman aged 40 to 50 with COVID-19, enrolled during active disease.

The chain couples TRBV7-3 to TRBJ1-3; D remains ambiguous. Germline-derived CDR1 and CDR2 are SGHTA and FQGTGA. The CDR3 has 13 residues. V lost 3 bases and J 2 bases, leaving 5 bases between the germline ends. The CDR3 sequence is CASSFGAGNTIYF. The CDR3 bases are TGTGCCAGCAGCTTCGGGGCTGGAAACACCATATATTTT.

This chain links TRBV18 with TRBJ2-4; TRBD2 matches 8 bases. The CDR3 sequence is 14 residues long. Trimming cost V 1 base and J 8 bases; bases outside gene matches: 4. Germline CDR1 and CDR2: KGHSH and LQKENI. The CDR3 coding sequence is TGTGCCAGCTCACCACAGCGGGAGTTTGACATTCAGTACTTC. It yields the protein CASSPQREFDIQYF.

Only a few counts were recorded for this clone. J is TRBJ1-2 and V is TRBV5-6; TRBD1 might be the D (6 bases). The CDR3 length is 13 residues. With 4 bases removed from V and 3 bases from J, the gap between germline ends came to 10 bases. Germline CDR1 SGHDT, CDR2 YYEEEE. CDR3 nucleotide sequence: TGTGCCAGCAGCCAACAGGGTGACTATGGCTACACCTTC. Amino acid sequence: CASSQQGDYGYTF. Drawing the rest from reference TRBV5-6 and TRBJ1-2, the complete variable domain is DAGVTQSPTHLIKTRGQQVTLRCSPKSGHDTVSWYQQALGQGPQFIFQYYEEEERQRGNFPDRFSGHQFPNYSSELNVNALLLGDSALYLCASSQQGDYGYTFGSGTRLTVV.